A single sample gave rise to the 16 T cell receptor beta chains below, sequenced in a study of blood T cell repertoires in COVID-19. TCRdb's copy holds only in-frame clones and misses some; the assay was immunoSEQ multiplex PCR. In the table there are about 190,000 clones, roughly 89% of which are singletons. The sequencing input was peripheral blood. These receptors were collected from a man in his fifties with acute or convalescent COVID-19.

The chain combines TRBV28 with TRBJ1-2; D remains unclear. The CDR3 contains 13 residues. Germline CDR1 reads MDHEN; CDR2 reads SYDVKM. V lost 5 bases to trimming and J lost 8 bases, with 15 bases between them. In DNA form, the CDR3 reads TGTGCCAGCAGTCCCCCTATCGGGTTCGGCTACACCTTC. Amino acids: CASSPPIGFGYTF.

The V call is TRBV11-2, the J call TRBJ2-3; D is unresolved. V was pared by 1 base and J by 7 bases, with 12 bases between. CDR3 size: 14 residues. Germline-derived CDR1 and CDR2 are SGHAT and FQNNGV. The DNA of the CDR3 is TGTGCCAGCAGCTTAGGAGGTGTGGGTTATACGCAGTATTTT. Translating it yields CASSLGGVGYTQYF.

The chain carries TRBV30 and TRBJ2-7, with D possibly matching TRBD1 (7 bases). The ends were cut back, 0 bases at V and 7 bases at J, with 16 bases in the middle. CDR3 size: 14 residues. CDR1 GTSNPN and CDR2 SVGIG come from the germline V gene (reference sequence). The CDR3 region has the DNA TGTGCCTGGAGTGTAATAAATCCAGGGGGGGAGCAGTACTTC. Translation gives CAWSVINPGGEQYF.

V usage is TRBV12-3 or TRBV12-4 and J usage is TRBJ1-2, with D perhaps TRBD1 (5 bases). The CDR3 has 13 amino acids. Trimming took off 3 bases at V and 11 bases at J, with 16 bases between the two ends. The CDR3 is CASSFETAQYYTF. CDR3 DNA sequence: TGTGCCAGCAGTTTTGAGACAGCCCAATATTACACCTTC.

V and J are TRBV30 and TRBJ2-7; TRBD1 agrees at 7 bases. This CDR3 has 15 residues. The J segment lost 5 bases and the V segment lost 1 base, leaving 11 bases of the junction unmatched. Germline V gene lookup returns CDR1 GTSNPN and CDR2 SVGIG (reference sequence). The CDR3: CAWSAPYRDSDEQYF. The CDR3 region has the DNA TGTGCCTGGAGTGCCCCTTACCGGGACAGCGACGAGCAGTACTTC.

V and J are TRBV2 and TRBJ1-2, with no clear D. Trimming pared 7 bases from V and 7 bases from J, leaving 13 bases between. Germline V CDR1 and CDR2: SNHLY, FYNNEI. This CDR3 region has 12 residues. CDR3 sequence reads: CASMAEFSGYTF. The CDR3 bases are TGTGCCAGCATGGCAGAATTCTCTGGCTACACCTTC.

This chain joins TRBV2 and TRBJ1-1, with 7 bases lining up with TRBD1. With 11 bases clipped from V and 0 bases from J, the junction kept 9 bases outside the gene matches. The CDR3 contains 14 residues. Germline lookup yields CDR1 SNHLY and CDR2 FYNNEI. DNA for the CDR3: TGTGCCTGCCAATCCGGGACAGTGAACACTGAAGCTTTCTTT. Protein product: CACQSGTVNTEAFF.

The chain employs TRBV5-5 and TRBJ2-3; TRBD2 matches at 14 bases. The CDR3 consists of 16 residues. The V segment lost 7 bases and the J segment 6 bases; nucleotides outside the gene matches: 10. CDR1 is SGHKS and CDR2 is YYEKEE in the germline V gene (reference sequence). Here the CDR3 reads CASGGTSGSLVDTQYF. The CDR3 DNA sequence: TGTGCCAGCGGAGGGACTAGCGGGAGCCTGGTGGATACGCAGTATTTT.

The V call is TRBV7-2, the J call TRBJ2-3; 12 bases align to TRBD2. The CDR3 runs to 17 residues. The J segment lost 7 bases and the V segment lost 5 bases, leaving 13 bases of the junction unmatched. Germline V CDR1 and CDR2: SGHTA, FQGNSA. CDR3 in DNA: TGTGCCAGCAGCCTGCGGACTAGCGGGACCCAACCTCATACGCAGTATTTT. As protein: CASSLRTSGTQPHTQYF.

CDR3 DNA sequence: TGTGCCAGTACGATGCTGGGGAGCACAAAGGGTAATGAGCAGTTCTTC. This gives the protein CASTMLGSTKGNEQFF. The chain is built from TRBV6-6 and TRBJ2-1, with D tentatively TRBD2 (5 bases). The CDR3 is made up of 16 amino acids. Germline CDR1 is MNHNY and CDR2 is SVGAGI (reference sequence). V was pared by 9 bases and J by 7 bases, with 25 bases between.

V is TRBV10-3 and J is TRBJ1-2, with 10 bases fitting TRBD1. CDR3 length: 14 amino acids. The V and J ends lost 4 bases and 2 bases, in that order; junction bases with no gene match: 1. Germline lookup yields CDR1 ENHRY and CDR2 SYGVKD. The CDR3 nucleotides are TGTGCCATCAGTGCGGGACAGGGGAACTATGGCTACACCTTC. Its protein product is CAISAGQGNYGYTF.

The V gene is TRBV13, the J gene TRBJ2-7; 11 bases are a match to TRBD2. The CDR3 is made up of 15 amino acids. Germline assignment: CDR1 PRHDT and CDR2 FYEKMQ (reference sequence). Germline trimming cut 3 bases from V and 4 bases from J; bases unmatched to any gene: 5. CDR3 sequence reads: CASSFPSGGTYEQYV. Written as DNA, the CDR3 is TGTGCCAGCAGCTTTCCTAGCGGGGGGACATACGAGCAGTACGTC.

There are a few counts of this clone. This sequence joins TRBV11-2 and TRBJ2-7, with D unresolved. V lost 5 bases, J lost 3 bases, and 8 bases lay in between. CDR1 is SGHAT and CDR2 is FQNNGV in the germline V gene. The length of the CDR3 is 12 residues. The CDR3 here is CASSPRHYEQYF. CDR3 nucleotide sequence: TGTGCCAGCAGCCCCCGACACTACGAGCAGTACTTC.

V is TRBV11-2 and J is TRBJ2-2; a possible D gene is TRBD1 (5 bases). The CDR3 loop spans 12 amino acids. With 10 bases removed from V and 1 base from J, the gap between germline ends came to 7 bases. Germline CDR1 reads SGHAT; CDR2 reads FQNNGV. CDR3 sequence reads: CAITGNTGELFF. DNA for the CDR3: TGTGCCATCACAGGGAACACCGGGGAGCTGTTTTTT.

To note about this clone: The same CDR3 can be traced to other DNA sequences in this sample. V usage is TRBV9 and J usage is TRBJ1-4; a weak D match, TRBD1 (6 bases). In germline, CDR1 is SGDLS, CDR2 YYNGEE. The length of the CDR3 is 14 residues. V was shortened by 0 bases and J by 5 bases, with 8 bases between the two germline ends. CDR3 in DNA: TGTGCCAGCAGCGTAGGTCAGGGGAATGAAAAACTGTTTTTT. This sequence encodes CASSVGQGNEKLFF.

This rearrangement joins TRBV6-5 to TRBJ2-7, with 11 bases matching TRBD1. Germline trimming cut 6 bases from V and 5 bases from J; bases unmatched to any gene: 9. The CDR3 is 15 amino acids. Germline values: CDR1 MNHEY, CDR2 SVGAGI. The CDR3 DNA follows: TGTGCCAGCAGGGAGGACAGGGGGCCTTTGGACGAGCAGTACTTC. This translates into CASREDRGPLDEQYF.